The 15 T cell receptor beta chains below come from one sample, sequenced in a study of blood T cell repertoires in COVID-19. Generated by immunoSEQ multiplex PCR, the TCRdb table keeps only in-frame clones and is missing some. The sample holds some 250,000 clones; around three quarters are singletons and the top ten take more than 2.5%. Sequencing used peripheral blood. These TCRs come from a woman older than 75 with acute or convalescent COVID-19.

The CDR3 reads CASSSKWAGEPQYF. CDR3 in DNA: TGTGCCAGCAGCTCCAAGTGGGCGGGGGAGCCCCAGTACTTC. The chain carries TRBV3-1 (or the pseudogene TRBV3-2) and TRBJ2-5; 7 positions match TRBD2. The V segment lost 5 bases and the J segment 9 bases; nucleotides outside the gene matches: 12. From germline, CDR1 is LGHDT and CDR2 YNNKEL (reference sequence). This CDR3 has 14 amino acids.

In regard to this clone: The sample carries other DNA sequences with the same CDR3. The rearrangement uses TRBV30 and TRBJ2-7; D unresolved. Trimming took 0 bases from V and 4 from J, leaving 10 bases between them. The CDR3 is made up of 13 amino acids. Germline V lookup: CDR1 GTSNPN, CDR2 SVGIG (reference sequence). CDR3 in DNA: TGTGCCTGGAGTGTGACGGGTGGGTACGAGCAGTACTTC. Its translation: CAWSVTGGYEQYF.

This rearrangement joins TRBV5-1 to TRBJ1-2; D ambiguous. The CDR3 sequence is 14 residues long. V dropped 0 bases and J dropped 5 bases, with 11 bases sitting between them. The germline V gene encodes CDR1 SGHRS and CDR2 YFSETQ. The DNA of the CDR3 is TGCGCCAGCAGCTTGGAGTCAGGAAGATATGGCTACACCTTC. Protein: CASSLESGRYGYTF.

Regarding this clone: The same CDR3 is also encoded by other DNA sequences in this sample. This chain joins TRBV25-1 and TRBJ1-1; D may be TRBD1 (5 bases). Trimming took 0 bases from V and 0 from J, leaving 11 bases between them. This CDR3 spans 16 amino acids. Germline assignment: CDR1 MGHDK and CDR2 SYGVNS. The CDR3 spells CASSEYDSLMNTEAFF. CDR3 nucleotide sequence: TGTGCCAGCAGTGAATATGACAGCTTGATGAACACTGAAGCTTTCTTT.

This clone was detected only a few times. The rearrangement joins TRBV9 to TRBJ1-2; D is perhaps TRBD1 (5 bases). This CDR3 spans 14 amino acids. The V gene lost 4 bases and the J gene lost 7 bases, with 17 bases spanning the gap. Germline V gives CDR1 SGDLS, CDR2 YYNGEE. The CDR3 sequence is CASSPGGRVGGYTF. For the CDR3, the DNA is TGTGCCAGCAGCCCTGGGGGGAGGGTTGGTGGCTACACCTTC.

The rearrangement joins TRBV19 to TRBJ1-2; D is perhaps TRBD1 (5 bases). Germline CDR1 and CDR2: LNHDA and SQIVND (reference sequence). The CDR3 has 14 amino acids. Trimming took 7 bases from V and 1 from J, leaving 13 bases between them. CDR3 coding DNA: TGTGCCAGTATGGGGCGAGCAGTTAACTATGGCTACACCTTC. Its protein is CASMGRAVNYGYTF.

The rearrangement links TRBV2 to TRBJ1-4; D may be TRBD1 (5 bases). Germline V gene sequence: CDR1 SNHLY, CDR2 FYNNEI. V gave up 0 bases and J gave up 2 bases, with 7 bases separating them. This CDR3 region has 15 residues. This CDR3 is CASSEARVTNEKLFF. Written as DNA, the CDR3 is TGTGCCAGCAGTGAAGCCAGGGTTACTAATGAAAAACTGTTTTTT.

In its sample, this clone was seen a few times. Within the sample, other DNA sequences also encode this same CDR3. The chain uses TRBV11-1 and TRBJ2-2; TRBD1 agrees at 7 bases. CDR3 length: 15 residues. V shed 1 base and J 3 bases; nucleotides not matched to a gene: 2. Germline V gene data show CDR1 as SGHAT and CDR2 as FQDESV (reference sequence). CDR3 DNA sequence: TGTGCCAGCAGCTTAGGACAGGGTGACACCGGGGAGCTGTTTTTT. Protein sequence: CASSLGQGDTGELFF.

This rearrangement joins TRBV7-9 to TRBJ2-1; 14 nucleotides match TRBD2. The CDR3 has 17 residues. Germline V CDR1 and CDR2: SEHNR, FQNEAQ (reference sequence). J was trimmed by 1 base and V by 6 bases; bases with no gene match: 5. Here the CDR3 DNA reads TGTGCCAGCAGACATGGGACTAGCGGGAGTTCCTACAATGAGCAGTTCTTC. The encoded protein is CASRHGTSGSSYNEQFF.

This chain connects TRBV19 to TRBJ2-5; 7 bases align to TRBD1. CDR3 size: 13 residues. Per the germline V gene, CDR1 is LNHDA and CDR2 is SQIVND (reference sequence). V was clipped by 3 bases and J by 5 bases; unmatched bases: 3. The CDR3, as DNA: TGTGCCAGTAGTATCATGACAGGGGAGACCCAGTACTTC. As protein: CASSIMTGETQYF.

The V gene is TRBV11-2, the J gene TRBJ1-1; D ambiguous. The CDR3 sequence is 16 residues long. In germline, CDR1 is SGHAT, CDR2 FQNNGV. Between the trimmed V and J ends, which lost 1 base and 6 bases, there was a span of 18 bases. This chain's CDR3 is CASSLVSGGRIPEAFF. For the CDR3, the DNA is TGTGCCAGCAGCTTAGTATCTGGAGGAAGAATCCCTGAAGCTTTCTTT.

This clone appeared a few times. V usage is TRBV5-8 and J usage is TRBJ2-4, with 7 bases identical to TRBD1. Trimming at V came to 0 bases and at J to 6 bases, leaving 9 bases not matched to a gene. Germline V gives CDR1 SGHTS, CDR2 YDEGEE. The CDR3 spans 16 residues. CDR3 in amino acids: CASSLGQGVWTNIQYF. In DNA form, the CDR3 reads TGTGCCAGCAGCTTGGGGCAGGGGGTGTGGACAAACATTCAGTACTTC.

This clone has a single count. The V call is TRBV19, the J call TRBJ1-1; 8 positions agree with TRBD1. The germline gives CDR1 LNHDA, CDR2 SQIVND (reference sequence). The CDR3 contains 15 residues. Trimming took 5 bases from V and 4 from J; bases not matched to a gene: 9. The CDR3 reads CASSSIPGTGTEAFF. The CDR3, as DNA: TGTGCCAGTAGTTCTATTCCCGGGACAGGCACTGAAGCTTTCTTT.

The V gene is TRBV18, the J gene TRBJ2-7; TRBD1 matches 9 bases. CDR3 size: 15 residues. Germline V gene data show CDR1 as KGHSH and CDR2 as LQKENI. The V and J ends lost 3 bases and 4 bases, in that order; junction bases with no gene match: 7. In DNA form, the CDR3 reads TGTGCCAGCTCACCCATTTGGGACAGGGATTACGAGCAGTACTTC. Translated, it gives CASSPIWDRDYEQYF.

The rearrangement links TRBV18 to TRBJ1-3, with 8 bases matching TRBD1. Per germline, CDR1 KGHSH and CDR2 LQKENI. V was clipped by 3 bases and J by 0 bases; unmatched bases: 4. CDR3 size: 16 residues. The CDR3 protein is CASSPGQAVSGNTIYF. The CDR3 DNA sequence: TGTGCCAGCTCACCGGGACAGGCAGTCTCTGGAAACACCATATATTTT.